One sample yielded the 16 T cell receptor beta chains listed below, sequenced in a study of CD8+CD57+ T cells in acquired aplastic anemia. Sequencing was done on patients that had shown CD8+CD57+ cell expansion by flow cytometry. The TCR beta profiling, which covered VDJ combination and CDR3 sequence, was carried out using genomic DNA as the template. TCRdb recomputed calls from the reads with MiXCR, one row per CDR3 protein. The table lists under 500,000 distinct CDR3 sequences, around 32% of them singletons. The sequencing input was sorted CD4+, CD8+, or CD8+CD57+ T cells (not recorded which) from PBMCs. All receptors come from a human donor with aplastic anemia.

This clonotype showed up just a few times. An end of the junction does not agree with germline; a read error may underlie this. The genes are TRBV19 and TRBJ2-3; tentatively, D is TRBD2 (5 bases). Germline CDR1 reads LNHDA; CDR2 reads SQIVND (reference sequence). The CDR3 length is 13 residues. CDR3 in amino acids: CASGMLGADTQYF. The CDR3 DNA reads TGTGCCAGTGGTATGTTGGGAGCAGATACGCAGTATTTT.

Details on this clonotype: An end of the junction does not agree with germline; a read error may underlie this. V gene TRBV24-1 combines with J gene TRBJ2-3; no definite D call. The CDR3 consists of 12 residues. Germline lookup yields CDR1 KGHDR and CDR2 SFDVKD. In DNA form, the CDR3 reads TGTGCCAGCAGTTATGGCCCAGATACGCAGTATTTT. It codes for CASSYGPDTQYF.

For this clonotype: A junction end diverges from the germline sequence, so it may reflect a read error. V and J are TRBV14 and TRBJ2-7; D is possibly TRBD1 (6 bases). CDR3 length: 13 residues. The germline V gene has CDR1 SGHDN and CDR2 FVKESK. The chain's CDR3 is CASSQQGPYERYF. The CDR3 DNA reads as TGTGCCAGCAGTCAGCAGGGGCCCTACGAGCGGTACTTC.

This clonotype was observed many times. This chain connects TRBV15 to TRBJ1-2; D is possibly TRBD1 (6 bases). From germline, CDR1 is LNHNV and CDR2 YYDKDF (reference sequence). The CDR3 is made up of 13 amino acids. The V and J ends lost 10 bases and 3 bases respectively, with 15 bases between them. This CDR3 is CAMAGVRDYGYTF. The CDR3 region has the DNA TGTGCCATGGCAGGGGTACGGGACTATGGCTACACCTTC.

V gene TRBV24-1 combines with J gene TRBJ1-1, with D hard to call. CDR1 is KGHDR, CDR2 SFDVKD, per germline. The CDR3 covers 15 residues. Deletions cut 4 bases from V and 1 base from J, with 12 bases between. The CDR3 loop reads CATSERVPGNTEAFF. CDR3 DNA: TGTGCCACCAGTGAACGGGTCCCAGGGAACACTGAAGCTTTCTTT.

In this sample, this clonotype turned up many times. The chain joins TRBV14 to TRBJ1-1; D is unresolved. Looked up from germline, CDR1 is SGHDN and CDR2 is FVKESK. V was pared by 9 bases and J by 1 base, with 12 bases between. This CDR3 is 13 amino acids long. The CDR3 region is CASSITRNTEAFF. The CDR3 DNA follows: TGTGCCAGTAGTATTACCAGGAACACTGAAGCTTTCTTT.

At least ten counts were recorded for this clonotype. The chain couples TRBV20-1 to TRBJ2-3; D might be TRBD2 (5 bases). The CDR3 totals 15 residues. Between the trimmed V and J ends, which lost 5 bases and 0 bases, there was a span of 15 bases. Germline V gene data show CDR1 as DFQATT and CDR2 as SNEGSKA (reference sequence). This chain's CDR3 is CSAAPYEGSTDTQYF. The CDR3 DNA is TGCAGTGCTGCCCCATACGAGGGTAGCACAGATACGCAGTATTTT.

The rearrangement joins TRBV5-4 to TRBJ2-7; 9 bases align to TRBD1. The CDR3 sequence is 14 residues long. V was clipped by 4 bases and J by 5 bases; unmatched bases: 7. Germline assignment: CDR1 SGHNT and CDR2 YYREEE (reference sequence). The chain's CDR3 is CASSTDRGIHEQYF. The DNA for the CDR3 is TGTGCCAGCAGCACGGACAGGGGTATCCACGAGCAGTACTTC.

This clonotype came up many times. The chain has TRBV24-1 and TRBJ2-3, with 7 positions matching TRBD1. V lost 8 bases to trimming and J lost 1 base; unmatched junction nucleotides: 11. Looked up from germline, CDR1 is KGHDR and CDR2 is SFDVKD. The CDR3 loop spans 16 amino acids. The CDR3 sequence: CATMDPRTGRTDTQYF. In DNA, the CDR3 is TGTGCCACCATGGACCCTAGGACAGGTCGCACAGATACGCAGTATTTT.

The J gene is TRBJ1-2, the V gene TRBV12-3 or TRBV12-4, with a weak D call TRBD1 (5 bases). The CDR3 is made up of 14 amino acids. The V end was cut by 3 bases, the J end by 0 bases, with 8 bases between. In nucleotides, the CDR3 is TGTGCCAGCAGTTTCCGACAGACTAACTATGGCTACACCTTC. Translating it yields CASSFRQTNYGYTF.

The chain recombines TRBV27 with TRBJ2-7; 10 bases agree with TRBD1. Germline V gives CDR1 MNHEY, CDR2 SMNVEV (reference sequence). Germline trimming cut 6 bases from V and 5 bases from J; bases unmatched to any gene: 13. The CDR3 is 16 residues long. CDR3 sequence (DNA): TGTGCCAGCAGCCAGACCCGGACAGGGGGATATGACGAGCAGTACTTC. It is translated as CASSQTRTGGYDEQYF.

Note on this clonotype: One base away lies a much larger clone, so this may be a sequencing read error. Lacking the conserved final phenylalanine or tryptophan, this CDR3 likely reflects a read error. The V gene is TRBV5-6, the J gene TRBJ1-6; TRBD1 might be the D (6 bases). The CDR3 consists of 14 residues. V was shortened by 1 base and J by 9 bases, with 11 bases between the two germline ends. Germline V gene lookup returns CDR1 SGHDT and CDR2 YYEEEE. CDR3 bases: TGTGCCAGCAGCTTGATGGCAGGGGCTTCACCCCTCCACCTT. It encodes CASSLMAGASPLHL.

This clonotype has just one count. At one end the junction does not follow the germline gene, possibly because of a read error. The chain employs TRBV5-1 and TRBJ2-5; 7 bases align to TRBD1. Per germline, CDR1 SGHRS and CDR2 YFSETQ. The CDR3 totals 14 residues. The CDR3 region has the DNA TGCGCCAGCAGCTTCGAACAGGGGCAAGGGACCCAGTACTTC. Translation gives CASSFEQGQGTQYF.

This clonotype has at least ten counts. The chain uses TRBV19 and TRBJ1-1, with a weak D call TRBD1 (5 bases). The CDR3 consists of 14 residues. V was clipped by 1 base and J by 0 bases, with 6 bases between them. The V gene's germline CDR1 is LNHDA and CDR2 SQIVND (reference sequence). The CDR3 is CASSIAGMNTEAFF. CDR3 nucleotides: TGTGCCAGTAGTATAGCAGGGATGAACACTGAAGCTTTCTTT.

The rearrangement joins TRBV14 to TRBJ1-2, with 10 bases aligning to TRBD1. Germline V gene data show CDR1 as SGHDN and CDR2 as FVKESK. V shed 3 bases and J 2 bases; nucleotides not matched to a gene: 6. The CDR3 sequence is 16 residues long. CDR3 in amino acids: CASSHRQGAMNYGYTF. CDR3 bases: TGTGCCAGCAGCCACCGACAGGGGGCTATGAACTATGGCTACACCTTC.

Comment on this clonotype: A much larger clone sits a single nucleotide away, making a read error possible. The chain employs TRBV3-1 and TRBJ1-2, with D possibly being TRBD1 (6 bases). Trimming removed 2 bases from V and 4 bases from J, with 8 bases in between. The CDR3 totals 13 residues. CDR1 is LGHDT and CDR2 is YNNKEL in the germline V gene (reference sequence). The CDR3: CASSQTGIYGYTF. The DNA for the CDR3 is TGTGCCAGCAGCCAAACAGGGATCTATGGCTACACCTTC.